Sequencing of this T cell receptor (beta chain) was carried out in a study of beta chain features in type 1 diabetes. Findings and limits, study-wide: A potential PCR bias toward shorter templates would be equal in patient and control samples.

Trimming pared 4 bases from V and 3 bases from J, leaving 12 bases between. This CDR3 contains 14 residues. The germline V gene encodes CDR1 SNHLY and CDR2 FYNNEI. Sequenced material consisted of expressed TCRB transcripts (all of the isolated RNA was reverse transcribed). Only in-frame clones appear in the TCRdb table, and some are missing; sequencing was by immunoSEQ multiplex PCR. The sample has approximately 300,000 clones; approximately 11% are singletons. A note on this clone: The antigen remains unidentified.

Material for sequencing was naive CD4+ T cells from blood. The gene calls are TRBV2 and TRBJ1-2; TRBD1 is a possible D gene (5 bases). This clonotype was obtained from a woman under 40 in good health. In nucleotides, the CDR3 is TGTGCCAGCAGTGGTGAGACAGAGTACTATGGCTACACCTTC. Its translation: CASSGETEYYGYTF.